The 22 T cell receptor beta chains in this list originate from one sample, sequenced in a study of cytomegalovirus exposure and HLA in healthy donors. Primers included in the PCR were 60 Vbeta and 13 Jbeta primers. Here immunoSEQ multiplex PCR was the method, and the copy in TCRdb shows in-frame clones only, minus some. This sample has fewer than 110,000 clones, with 81% found just once. Sequenced input: PBMCs. These receptors all stem from a man between 25 and 39 years old in good health and CMV-seronegative.

The V call is TRBV4-1, the J call TRBJ1-5; D gene uncertain. Germline V lookup: CDR1 MGHRA, CDR2 YSYEKL. Trimming removed 3 bases from V and 4 bases from J, with 13 bases in between. The CDR3 loop spans 15 amino acids. This CDR3 reads CASSHPGLGNQPQHF. The CDR3, as DNA: TGCGCCAGCAGCCATCCGGGGTTAGGAAATCAGCCCCAGCATTTT.

The V and J genes are TRBV12-5 and TRBJ1-2, with TRBD1 matching over 7 bases. The CDR3 has 15 residues. J was trimmed by 8 bases and V by 4 bases; bases with no gene match: 13. Germline V gene data show CDR1 as LGHNT and CDR2 as FRNRAP. The CDR3 coding sequence is TGTGCTAGTGGTTCGACAGGGCTCGAAATTCGGGGCTACACCTTC. It yields the protein CASGSTGLEIRGYTF.

V is TRBV19 and J is TRBJ2-7, with a possible D match to TRBD2 (5 bases). This CDR3 has 13 residues. V was trimmed by 4 bases and J by 0 bases, leaving 7 bases between them. Germline CDR1 LNHDA, CDR2 SQIVND (reference sequence). The CDR3 reads CASSNGNSYEQYF. CDR3 bases: TGTGCCAGTAGTAACGGGAACTCCTACGAGCAGTACTTC.

In nucleotides, the CDR3 is TGTGCCAGCAGCCAATCCCCCGCGGGCCAAGAGACCCAGTACTTC. It specifies CASSQSPAGQETQYF. The chain has TRBV6-6 and TRBJ2-5, with D possibly matching TRBD2 (5 bases). Deletions cut 6 bases from V and 1 base from J, with 15 bases between. The CDR3 is made up of 15 amino acids. Germline V CDR1 and CDR2: MNHNY, SVGAGI (reference sequence).

This rearrangement joins TRBV13 to TRBJ2-7, with D possibly matching TRBD1 (7 bases). Deletions cut 2 bases from V and 4 bases from J, with 15 bases between. This CDR3 is built from 15 residues. CDR1 and CDR2 from the germline V gene are PRHDT and FYEKMQ (reference sequence). In DNA, the CDR3 is TGTGCCAGCAGCTTAAAATCGACAGGGACTTACGAGCAGTACTTC. The encoded protein is CASSLKSTGTYEQYF. Supplemented by reference TRBV13 and TRBJ2-7, the full variable domain reads AAGVIQSPRHLIKEKRETATLKCYPIPRHDTVYWYQQGPGQDPQFLISFYEKMQSDKGSIPDRFSAQQFSDYHSELNMSSLELGDSALYFCASSLKSTGTYEQYFGPGTRLTVT.

The chain uses TRBV6-5 and TRBJ1-6; 7 bases align to TRBD1. The CDR3 spans 14 residues. V lost 6 bases and J lost 9; bases outside the gene matches: 8. Germline values: CDR1 MNHEY, CDR2 SVGAGI. CDR3 in amino acids: CASSRKTGFSPLHF. Here the CDR3 DNA reads TGTGCCAGCAGCCGCAAGACAGGGTTTTCACCCCTCCACTTT.

CDR3 in DNA: TGTGCCAGCAGCTTAGGTTCCGGGACAGGGTTGAACACTGAAGCTTTCTTT. The encoded protein is CASSLGSGTGLNTEAFF. This rearrangement joins TRBV11-2 to TRBJ1-1; 9 bases are a match to TRBD1. Germline V gives CDR1 SGHAT, CDR2 FQNNGV. The J segment lost 0 bases and the V segment lost 1 base, leaving 6 bases of the junction unmatched. CDR3 length equals 17 residues.

The rearrangement uses TRBV6-5 and TRBJ2-1; 7 bases line up with TRBD2. The J segment lost 7 bases and the V segment lost 0 bases, leaving 6 bases of the junction unmatched. This CDR3 has 15 residues. In germline, CDR1 is MNHEY, CDR2 SVGAGI. CDR3 DNA: TGTGCCAGCAGTTACTCTCGCGGGAGAAGAAATGAGCAGTTCTTC. As protein: CASSYSRGRRNEQFF.

The chain employs TRBV7-9 and TRBJ1-2; D is undetermined. The CDR3 has 13 residues. From germline, CDR1 is SEHNR and CDR2 FQNEAQ (reference sequence). V lost 1 base to trimming and J lost 8 bases, with 11 bases between them. The CDR3 DNA is TGTGCCAGCAGCTTAGGCCGAGTCTACGGCTACACCTTC. Its protein product is CASSLGRVYGYTF. Drawing the rest from reference TRBV7-9 and TRBJ1-2, the complete variable domain is DTGVSQNPRHKITKRGQNVTFRCDPISEHNRLYWYRQTLGQGPEFLTYFQNEAQLEKSRLLSDRFSAERPKGSFSTLEIQRTEQGDSAMYLCASSLGRVYGYTFGSGTRLTVV.

This clone has a single count. The chain has TRBV13 and TRBJ2-7, with D perhaps matching TRBD1 (5 bases). Trimming removed 4 bases from V and 1 base from J, with 17 bases in between. Germline V gives CDR1 PRHDT, CDR2 FYEKMQ (reference sequence). The CDR3 length is 16 residues. CDR3 DNA sequence: TGTGCCAGCAGCTCACACCCAGGGTCCGTATCCTACGAGCAGTACTTC. This codes for CASSSHPGSVSYEQYF.

J is TRBJ2-7 and V is TRBV18, with 9 bases fitting TRBD1. CDR3 size: 14 residues. V lost 2 bases to trimming and J lost 6 bases; unmatched junction nucleotides: 5. CDR1 and CDR2 (germline): KGHSH, LQKENI. As DNA, the CDR3 is TGTGCCAGCTCACCAAGCGGACAGGGGCGCGAGCAGTACTTC. It codes for CASSPSGQGREQYF.

The rearrangement links TRBV5-4 to TRBJ2-7, with D perhaps matching TRBD1 (6 bases). Germline V lookup: CDR1 SGHNT, CDR2 YYREEE (reference sequence). V was shortened by 5 bases and J by 3 bases, with 12 bases between the two germline ends. The CDR3 loop spans 13 amino acids. The chain's CDR3 is CASSIGQIYEQYF. CDR3 sequence (DNA): TGTGCCAGCAGTATCGGACAGATCTACGAGCAGTACTTC.

Note on this clone: The CDR3 ends on some other residue instead of the conserved phenylalanine or tryptophan, so this is likely a read error. The limits of the CDR3 on the DNA are not certain, so only TCRdb's listed CDR3 is given. The rearrangement joins TRBV7-9 to TRBJ1-6; the table's D gene call, TRBD1, was not cross checked with the DNA. Inclusive of both ends, the CDR3 amounts to 13 amino acids. Per germline, CDR1 SEHNR and CDR2 FQNEAQ (reference sequence). CDR3 region: CASSPPDRVAPFP.

The chain combines TRBV5-8 with TRBJ2-5; D might be TRBD2 (5 bases). The ends were cut back, 7 bases at V and 2 bases at J, with 9 bases in the middle. CDR1 and CDR2 (germline): SGHTS, YDEGEE. The CDR3 extends over 12 amino acids. The CDR3 sequence is CASREIQETQYF. The CDR3 DNA sequence: TGTGCCAGCCGGGAAATTCAAGAGACCCAGTACTTC.

This chain uses TRBV2 with TRBJ2-7; possibly TRBD2 for D (6 bases). There are 15 residues in the CDR3. Germline-derived CDR1 and CDR2 are SNHLY and FYNNEI. Trimming took 1 base from V and 0 from J, leaving 10 bases between them. The DNA of the CDR3 is TGTGCCAGCAGTGAAGGTCGGGGGTCCTCCTACGAGCAGTACTTC. It yields the protein CASSEGRGSSYEQYF. Full variable domain (remainder filled in from reference TRBV2 and TRBJ2-7): EPEVTQTPSHQVTQMGQEVILRCVPISNHLYFYWYRQILGQKVEFLVSFYNNEISEKSEIFDDQFSVERPDGSNFTLKIRSTKLEDSAMYFCASSEGRGSSYEQYFGPGTRLTVT.

V usage is TRBV7-3 and J usage is TRBJ2-1; 7 nucleotides line up with TRBD2. CDR3 length: 13 amino acids. CDR1 is SGHTA, CDR2 FQGTGA, per germline. Trimming removed 5 bases from V and 6 bases from J; junction bases left unmatched: 4. CDR3 sequence (DNA): TGTGCCAGCAGCCTAGGGACTATCAATGAGCAGTTCTTC. Protein product: CASSLGTINEQFF.

This clone showed up just once. The CDR3 protein is CAWTGAGGGGGHEQFF. CDR3 nucleotide sequence: TGTGCCTGGACCGGAGCAGGAGGCGGTGGAGGTCATGAGCAGTTCTTC. The chain has TRBV30 and TRBJ2-1, with D possibly being TRBD2 (5 bases). V shed 4 bases and J shed 8 bases, with 24 bases lying between them. The CDR3 contains 16 residues. Looked up from germline, CDR1 is GTSNPN and CDR2 is SVGIG (reference sequence).

The J gene is TRBJ2-3, the V gene TRBV7-8; 8 nucleotides align to TRBD2. Germline V CDR1 and CDR2: SGHVS, FQNEAQ. J lost 4 bases, V lost 3 bases, and 3 bases had no gene match. The length of the CDR3 is 14 residues. In DNA form, the CDR3 reads TGTGCCAGCAGCTTGGGACTAGTCCCAGATACGCAGTATTTT. It translates to CASSLGLVPDTQYF.

This clone was picked up a small number of times. The CDR3 region is CASIAGTADREAFF. Written as DNA, the CDR3 is TGTGCCAGCATCGCCGGGACAGCCGATCGGGAAGCTTTCTTT. The J gene is TRBJ1-1, the V gene TRBV6-5; 7 bases are shared with TRBD1. The CDR3 contains 14 residues. V gave up 7 bases and J gave up 8 bases; unmatched junction bases: 13. The germline gives CDR1 MNHEY, CDR2 SVGAGI.

V is TRBV2 and J is TRBJ2-5; TRBD1 agrees at 7 bases. Per the germline V gene, CDR1 is SNHLY and CDR2 is FYNNEI. This CDR3 is built from 18 residues. The ends lost 3 bases at V and 3 bases at J; junction bases unmatched: 16. For the CDR3, the DNA is TGTGCCAGCAGTGATGATGGCAGGGGGAACATTCGTGAAGAGACCCAGTACTTC. Protein: CASSDDGRGNIREETQYF.

CDR3 protein: CASSPMDRGLKRNTEAFF. In DNA form, the CDR3 reads TGTGCCAGCAGCCCAATGGACAGGGGGCTGAAAAGGAACACTGAAGCTTTCTTT. The chain recombines TRBV11-2 with TRBJ1-1, with 11 bases aligning to TRBD1. The V segment lost 5 bases and the J segment 1 base; nucleotides outside the gene matches: 12. The CDR3 runs 18 residues. Germline values: CDR1 SGHAT, CDR2 FQNNGV.

This chain joins TRBV5-1 and TRBJ1-4, with unresolved D. Trimming cost V 4 bases and J 4 bases, with 8 bases left between them. This CDR3 is 13 amino acids long. Germline loops: CDR1 SGHRS, CDR2 YFSETQ. In DNA, the CDR3 is TGCGCCAGCAGCGGACTGTATAATGAAAAACTGTTTTTT. It yields the protein CASSGLYNEKLFF.